This T cell receptor (beta chain) was identified in a study of T cell responses to AZD1222 COVID-19 vaccine. Notes on this clone: The antigen is unknown. This sample includes further DNA sequences coding for the same CDR3.

Study-wide results and limits: Clonal diversity was possibly underestimated, and the donors were mostly white British, with more females.

The protocol was immunoSEQ multiplex PCR, while the TCRdb copy is restricted to in-frame clones and leaves out a portion. This sample has about 180,000 clones, with around 90% found just once. Pooled in the analysis were second doses at about 4 or about 12 weeks. The sequence was collected from an adult who received the AZD1222 COVID-19 vaccine. Sequenced material: peripheral blood, taken 28 days after the second AZD1222 dose.

This CDR3 is CASSLSGSGNTIYF. The CDR3 DNA reads as TGTGCCAGCAGTTTATCAGGGTCTGGAAACACCATATATTTT. The chain employs TRBV28 and TRBJ1-3; TRBD1 is a possible D gene (5 bases). V was clipped by 1 base and J by 1 base, with 5 bases between them. This CDR3 comprises 14 residues. Looked up from germline, CDR1 is MDHEN and CDR2 is SYDVKM.